Listed below are T cell receptor beta chains from one sample, sequenced in a study of shared clonotypes between healthy human individuals. Generated by immunoSEQ multiplex PCR, the TCRdb table keeps only in-frame clones and is missing some. This table has a few million clones, approximately 93% appearing once. The sequenced sample was naive CD4+ T cells from PBMCs. All receptors come from a man younger than 35 in good health. Some clones in this sample may be carry-over from other donors' samples. Both conserved end residues are part of each CDR3. A D gene is named only where the DNA matches it firmly. Clone size is shown for a subset of rows, as once, few, many or a class of expanded clone.

>-|TRBV10-3|TRBJ2-1|TRBD2
CAIRTGLAGTYNEQFF
TGTGCCATCAGGACTGGGTTAGCGGGAACCTACAATGAGCAGTTCTTC
>-|TRBV27|TRBJ2-1|-
CASSLKFDRPQFF
TGTGCCAGCAGTTTAAAATTCGACCGCCCACAGTTCTTC
>-|TRBV2|TRBJ1-2|-
CASGASVGYTF
TGTGCCTCCGGGGCGAGCGTTGGCTACACCTTC
>-|TRBV2|TRBJ2-2|TRBD2
CASSEAPLRGRTSGNTGELFF
TGTGCCAGCAGTGAAGCGCCTTTAAGGGGCCGAACTAGCGGGAACACCGGGGAGCTGTTTTTT
>-|TRBV7-2|TRBJ2-7|TRBD2
CASSLTSGSRYEQYF
TGTGCCAGCAGTCTGACTAGCGGGTCCCGTTACGAGCAGTACTTC
>once|TRBV6-1|TRBJ1-2|TRBD1
CASSDRQGNYGYTF
TGTGCCAGCAGTGATCGACAGGGGAACTATGGCTACACCTTC
>-|TRBV11-2|TRBJ2-4|-
CASSWWEGAAAKNIQYF
TGTGCCAGCAGCTGGTGGGAGGGGGCGGCGGCCAAAAACATTCAGTACTTC
>-|TRBV5-6|TRBJ2-4|-
CASSSQGSRAKNIQYF
TGTGCCAGCAGCTCCCAAGGGAGTAGGGCCAAAAACATTCAGTACTTC
>-|TRBV4-1|TRBJ1-4|-
CASSQGRATNEKLFF
TGCGCCAGCAGCCAAGGAAGAGCAACTAATGAAAAACTGTTTTTT
>-|TRBV6-1|TRBJ1-1|-
CASSEIGRTTEAFF
TGTGCCAGCAGTGAAATTGGGAGGACCACTGAAGCTTTCTTT
>-|TRBV30|TRBJ2-7|TRBD2
CAWSKLAGMEQYF
TGTGCCTGGAGTAAACTAGCGGGAATGGAGCAGTACTTC
>-|TRBV28|TRBJ2-7|-
CASSSNPTESYEQYF
TGTGCCAGCAGTTCCAACCCGACAGAGTCCTACGAGCAGTACTTC
>-|TRBV6-9|TRBJ2-7|-
CASSYGTLSGMSSYEQYF
TGTGCCAGCAGTTATGGAACCCTAAGCGGTATGAGCTCCTACGAGCAGTACTTC
>-|TRBV5-1|TRBJ2-3|-
CASSLGPQGTDTQYF
TGCGCCAGCAGCTTGGGACCGCAGGGCACAGATACGCAGTATTTT
>-|TRBV7-9|TRBJ2-5|-
CASSLRRLGGPLKGETQYF
TGTGCCAGCAGCCTCCGGCGTTTAGGCGGACCGCTTAAGGGAGAGACCCAGTACTTC
>-|TRBV4-1|TRBJ2-1|TRBD2
CASSPMRLAGTYNEQFF
TGCGCCAGCAGCCCCATGAGACTAGCGGGAACCTACAATGAGCAGTTCTTC
>-|TRBV6-5|TRBJ1-1|-
CASSWGGAEAFF
TGTGCCAGCAGCTGGGGCGGGGCAGAAGCTTTCTTT
>-|TRBV15|TRBJ2-3|-
CATSRDQTGRTQYF
TGTGCCACCAGCAGAGATCAGACAGGACGGACGCAGTATTTT
>-|TRBV18|TRBJ2-5|-
CASSPWGSIAETQYF
TGTGCCAGCTCACCTTGGGGCTCCATAGCAGAGACCCAGTACTTC
>-|TRBV7-9|TRBJ1-2|-
CASSLGWALREGGYTF
TGTGCCAGCAGCTTAGGATGGGCCCTACGGGAAGGTGGCTACACCTTC
>-|TRBV15|TRBJ1-2|TRBD1
CATSRATGVRGYGYTF
TGTGCCACCAGCAGAGCTACAGGGGTCCGTGGCTATGGCTACACCTTC
>-|TRBV19|TRBJ1-5|-
CASSNPFQPQHF
TGTGCCAGTAGTAACCCCTTTCAGCCCCAGCATTTT
>-|TRBV5-1|TRBJ1-2|-
CASSLGGTNLIRGYTF
TGCGCCAGCAGCTTGGGTGGGACAAATCTTATCCGCGGCTACACCTTC
>-|TRBV11-3|TRBJ2-7|-
CASSLEGEQYF
TGTGCCAGCAGCTTAGAAGGCGAGCAGTACTTC
>-|TRBV5-1|TRBJ2-4|-
CASSLAEAGPQNIQYF
TGCGCCAGCAGCTTGGCCGAGGCAGGACCACAAAACATTCAGTACTTC
>-|TRBV29-1|TRBJ1-3|-
CSGIKQATGPGNTIYF
TGCAGCGGAATCAAACAGGCCACCGGGCCCGGAAACACCATATATTTT
>-|TRBV7-9|TRBJ1-1|TRBD1
CASSLPDRGYSTEAFF
TGTGCCAGCAGCTTACCGGACAGGGGGTATAGCACTGAAGCTTTCTTT
>-|TRBV4-2|TRBJ2-1|TRBD1
CASSQGPDRAQFF
TGTGCCAGCAGCCAAGGCCCGGACAGGGCGCAGTTCTTC
>-|TRBV7-8|TRBJ2-7|TRBD2
CASSWDYGQYF
TGTGCCAGCAGCTGGGACTACGGGCAGTACTTC
>-|TRBV6-6|TRBJ1-1|-
CATRVGGYNTEAFF
TGTGCCACCCGGGTGGGGGGCTATAACACTGAAGCTTTCTTT
>-|TRBV6-5|TRBJ2-1|-
CASLGTEANEQFF
TGTGCCAGCTTGGGGACGGAAGCCAATGAGCAGTTCTTC
>-|TRBV20-1|TRBJ1-2|-
CSAPNYGYTF
TGCAGTGCTCCTAACTATGGCTACACCTTC
>-|TRBV5-6|TRBJ2-5|TRBD2
CASSATVGLAAETQYF
TGTGCCAGCAGCGCTACCGTGGGACTAGCGGCAGAGACCCAGTACTTC
>-|TRBV29-1|TRBJ2-3|-
CSVERGTDTQYF
TGCAGCGTTGAAAGGGGGACAGATACGCAGTATTTT
>-|TRBV5-6|TRBJ1-2|TRBD1
CASSPLTGIGYTF
TGTGCCAGCAGCCCCCTGACAGGGATAGGCTACACCTTC
>-|TRBV6-1|TRBJ1-4|-
CASTGTNLNEKLFF
TGTGCCAGCACCGGGACAAATCTTAATGAAAAACTGTTTTTT
>-|TRBV25-1|TRBJ2-3|-
CASSEAGSGTDTQYF
TGTGCCAGCAGTGAAGCGGGGAGCGGCACAGATACGCAGTATTTT
>-|TRBV5-1|TRBJ2-5|TRBD2
CASSLLGLAGEETQYF
TGCGCCAGCAGCTTACTAGGACTAGCGGGAGAAGAGACCCAGTACTTC
>-|TRBV2|TRBJ1-5|-
CASRPEGNQPQHF
TGTGCCAGCAGACCCGAGGGGAATCAGCCCCAGCATTTT
>once|TRBV29-1|TRBJ1-4|TRBD1
CSAPGQGEKLFF
TGCAGCGCCCCGGGACAGGGGGAAAAACTGTTTTTT
>-|TRBV28|TRBJ1-1|-
CASSLGFVWGTRNTEAFF
TGTGCCAGCAGTTTAGGGTTCGTATGGGGGACGAGGAACACTGAAGCTTTCTTT
>-|TRBV28|TRBJ2-2|-
CASSLSGAGELFF
TGTGCCAGCAGTTTGTCGGGGGCCGGGGAGCTGTTTTTT
>-|TRBV6-5|TRBJ2-1|-
CATGRAGLHEQFF
TGTGCCACAGGAAGGGCAGGGTTGCATGAGCAGTTCTTC
>-|TRBV5-1|TRBJ2-3|TRBD2
CASSWLAGGTDTQYF
TGCGCCAGCAGCTGGCTAGCGGGAGGAACAGATACGCAGTATTTT
>-|TRBV5-1|TRBJ2-7|-
CASRSVGGTFYEQYF
TGCGCCAGCAGGTCGGTCGGTGGGACATTCTACGAGCAGTACTTC
>-|TRBV5-1|TRBJ2-1|-
CASSLPASALPSYNEQFF
TGCGCCAGCAGCCTCCCCGCTAGCGCCCTTCCTTCCTACAATGAGCAGTTCTTC
>-|TRBV28|TRBJ1-2|-
CASSTQGSGSYTF
TGTGCCAGCAGCACACAGGGTTCAGGGAGCTACACCTTC
>once|TRBV5-1|TRBJ1-3|-
CASSFDPLSSGNTIYF
TGCGCCAGCAGCTTCGACCCCCTGAGCTCTGGAAACACCATATATTTT
>-|TRBV7-2|TRBJ2-1|TRBD2
CASSPTSGYNEQFF
TGTGCCAGCAGCCCCACTAGCGGGTACAATGAGCAGTTCTTC
>once|TRBV9|TRBJ1-1|-
CASSVSGGNTEAFF
TGTGCCAGCAGCGTATCTGGGGGGAACACTGAAGCTTTCTTT
>-|TRBV5-1|TRBJ2-7|-
CASGWGSNYEQYF
TGCGCCAGCGGTTGGGGCTCTAACTACGAGCAGTACTTC
>-|TRBV5-4|TRBJ2-3|-
CASSLASAETDTQYF
TGTGCCAGCAGCTTGGCCTCGGCAGAAACAGATACGCAGTATTTT
>-|TRBV9|TRBJ1-2|-
CASSVEGSRLVAF
TGTGCCAGCAGCGTAGAGGGCAGCCGGTTGGTCGCCTTC
>-|TRBV7-8|TRBJ2-1|-
CASSLRGGAGELRLNEQFF
TGTGCCAGCAGCTTAAGAGGGGGGGCGGGAGAGCTTCGCCTCAATGAGCAGTTCTTC
>-|TRBV10-3|TRBJ2-1|TRBD2
CAISESTGGNVLNEQFF
TGTGCCATCAGTGAGTCGACCGGGGGGAACGTGTTGAATGAGCAGTTCTTC
>few|TRBV7-6|TRBJ1-1|-
CASSLSLNTEAFF
TGTGCCAGCAGCTTATCCTTGAACACTGAAGCTTTCTTT
>-|TRBV18|TRBJ1-4|-
CASSPDRINEKLFF
TGTGCCAGCTCACCCGACAGGATTAATGAAAAACTGTTTTTT
>-|TRBV5-1|TRBJ2-7|-
CASSEGIHSYEQYF
TGCGCCAGCAGCGAGGGGATTCACTCCTACGAGCAGTACTTC
>-|TRBV9|TRBJ2-3|-
CASSVAVLSDTQYF
TGTGCCAGCAGCGTAGCGGTCCTGTCGGATACGCAGTATTTT
>-|TRBV18|TRBJ2-3|-
CASSLKSDTQYF
TGTGCCAGCTCCCTTAAGTCTGATACGCAGTATTTT